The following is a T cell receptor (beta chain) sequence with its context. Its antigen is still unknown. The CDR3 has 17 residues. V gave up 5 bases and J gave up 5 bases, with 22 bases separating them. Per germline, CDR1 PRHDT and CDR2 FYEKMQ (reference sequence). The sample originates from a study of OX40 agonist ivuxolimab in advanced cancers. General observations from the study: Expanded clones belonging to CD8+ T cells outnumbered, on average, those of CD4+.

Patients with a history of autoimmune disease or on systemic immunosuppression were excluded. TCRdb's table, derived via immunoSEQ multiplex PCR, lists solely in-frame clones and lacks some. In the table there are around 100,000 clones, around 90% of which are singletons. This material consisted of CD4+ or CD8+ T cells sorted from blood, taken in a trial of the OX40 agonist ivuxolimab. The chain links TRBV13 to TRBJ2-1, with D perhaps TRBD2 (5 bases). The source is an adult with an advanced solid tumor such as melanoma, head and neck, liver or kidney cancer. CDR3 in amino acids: CASSPISLGKGHNEQFF. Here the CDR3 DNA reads TGTGCCAGCAGCCCAATCTCACTAGGGAAGGGTCACAATGAGCAGTTCTTC.